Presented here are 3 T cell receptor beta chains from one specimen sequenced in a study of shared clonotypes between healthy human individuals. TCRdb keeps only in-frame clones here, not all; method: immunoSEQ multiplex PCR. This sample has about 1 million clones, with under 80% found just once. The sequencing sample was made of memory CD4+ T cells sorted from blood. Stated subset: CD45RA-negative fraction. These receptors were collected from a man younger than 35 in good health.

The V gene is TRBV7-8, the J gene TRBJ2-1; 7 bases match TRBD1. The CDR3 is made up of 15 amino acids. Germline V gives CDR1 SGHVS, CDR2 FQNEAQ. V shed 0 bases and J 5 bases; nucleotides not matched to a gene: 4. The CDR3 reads CASSLAGGADNEQFF. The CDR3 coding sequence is TGTGCCAGCAGCTTAGCAGGGGGCGCGGACAATGAGCAGTTCTTC.

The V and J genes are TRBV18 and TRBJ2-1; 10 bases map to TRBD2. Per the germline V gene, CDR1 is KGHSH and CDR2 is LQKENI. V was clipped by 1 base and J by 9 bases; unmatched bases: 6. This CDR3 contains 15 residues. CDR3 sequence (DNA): TGTGCCAGCTCACCACAAAGCGGGGGGGCCTTTGAGCAGTTCTTC. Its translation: CASSPQSGGAFEQFF.

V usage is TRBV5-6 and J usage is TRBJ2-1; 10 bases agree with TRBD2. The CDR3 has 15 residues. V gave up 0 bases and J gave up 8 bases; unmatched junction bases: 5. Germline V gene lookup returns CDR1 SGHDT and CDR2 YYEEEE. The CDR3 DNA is TGTGCCAGCAGCTTGGTGTCTAGCGGGAGCTATGAGCAGTTCTTC. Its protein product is CASSLVSSGSYEQFF.